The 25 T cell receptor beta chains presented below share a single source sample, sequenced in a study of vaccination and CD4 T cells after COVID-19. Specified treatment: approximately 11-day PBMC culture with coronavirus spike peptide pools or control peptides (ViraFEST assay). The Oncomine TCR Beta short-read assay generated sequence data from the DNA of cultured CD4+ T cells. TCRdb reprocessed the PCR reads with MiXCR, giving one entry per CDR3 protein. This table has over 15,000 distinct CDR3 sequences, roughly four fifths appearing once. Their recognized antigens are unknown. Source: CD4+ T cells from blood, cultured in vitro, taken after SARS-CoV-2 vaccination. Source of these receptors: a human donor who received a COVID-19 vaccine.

CDR3 in DNA: TGCGCCAGCAGCTCCCGATACTTCACCGGGGGGGCCGCGGACGAGCAGTACTTC. Translating it yields CASSSRYFTGGAADEQYF. The rearrangement joins TRBV5-1 to TRBJ2-7, with 8 positions matching TRBD2. Germline CDR1 and CDR2: SGHRS and YFSETQ. The CDR3 has 18 amino acids. V was pared by 3 bases and J by 5 bases, with 19 bases of the junction left unmatched.

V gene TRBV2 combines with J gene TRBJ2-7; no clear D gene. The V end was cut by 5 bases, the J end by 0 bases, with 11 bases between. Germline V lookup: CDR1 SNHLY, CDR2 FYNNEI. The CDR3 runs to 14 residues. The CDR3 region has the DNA TGTGCCAGCAGTCAACAGAGAAGCTCCTACGAGCAGTACTTC. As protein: CASSQQRSSYEQYF.

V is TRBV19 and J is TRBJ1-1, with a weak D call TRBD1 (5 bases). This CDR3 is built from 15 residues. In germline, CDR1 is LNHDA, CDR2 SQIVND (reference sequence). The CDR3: CGSGRAEIRNGVTFF. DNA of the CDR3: TGTGGGTCGGGCAGGGCGGAAATTCGTAATGGTGTGACTTTCTTT.

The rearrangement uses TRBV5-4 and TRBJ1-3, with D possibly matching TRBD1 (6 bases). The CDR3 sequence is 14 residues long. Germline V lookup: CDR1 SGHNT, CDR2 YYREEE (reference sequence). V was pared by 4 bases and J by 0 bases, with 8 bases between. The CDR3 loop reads CASSTRGSGNTIYF. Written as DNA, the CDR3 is TGTGCCAGCAGCACCAGGGGCTCTGGAAACACCATATATTTT.

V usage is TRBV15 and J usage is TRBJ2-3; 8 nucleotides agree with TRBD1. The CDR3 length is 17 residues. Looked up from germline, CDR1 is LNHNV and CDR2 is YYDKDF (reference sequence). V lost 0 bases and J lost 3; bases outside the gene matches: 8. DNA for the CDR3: TGTGCCACCAGCAGAGACACCATGACAGGGGAAACAGATACGCAGTATTTT. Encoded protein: CATSRDTMTGETDTQYF.

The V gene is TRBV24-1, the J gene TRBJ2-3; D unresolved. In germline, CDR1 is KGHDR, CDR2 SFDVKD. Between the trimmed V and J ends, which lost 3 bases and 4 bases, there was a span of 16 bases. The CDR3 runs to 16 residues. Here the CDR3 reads CATSDPQVWSADTQYF. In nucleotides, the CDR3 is TGTGCCACCAGTGATCCTCAGGTATGGAGCGCAGATACGCAGTATTTT.

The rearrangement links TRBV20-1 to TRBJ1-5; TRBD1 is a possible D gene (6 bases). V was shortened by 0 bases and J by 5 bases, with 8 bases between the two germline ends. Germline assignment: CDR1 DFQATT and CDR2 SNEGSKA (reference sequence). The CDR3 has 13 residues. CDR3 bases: TGCAGTGCTAGAGAAGCAGGGGATCAGCCCCAGCATTTT. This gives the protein CSAREAGDQPQHF.

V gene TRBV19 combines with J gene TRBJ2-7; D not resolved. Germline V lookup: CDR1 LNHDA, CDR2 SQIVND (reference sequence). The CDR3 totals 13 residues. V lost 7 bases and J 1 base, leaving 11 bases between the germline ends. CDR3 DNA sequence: TGTGCCAGTAAATCCACAGATTCCTACGAGCAGTACTTC. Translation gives CASKSTDSYEQYF. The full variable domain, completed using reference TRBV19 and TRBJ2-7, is DGGITQSPKYLFRKEGQNVTLSCEQNLNHDAMYWYRQDPGQGLRLIYYSQIVNDFQKGDIAEGYSVSREKKESFPLTVTSAQKNPTAFYLCASKSTDSYEQYFGPGTRLTVT.

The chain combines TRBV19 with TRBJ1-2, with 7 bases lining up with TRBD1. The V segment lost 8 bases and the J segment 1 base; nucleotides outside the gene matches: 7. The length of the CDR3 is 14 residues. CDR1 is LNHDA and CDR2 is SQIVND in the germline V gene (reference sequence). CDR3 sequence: CASFGQDLNYGYTF. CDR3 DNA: TGTGCCAGTTTTGGACAGGACCTTAACTATGGCTACACCTTC.

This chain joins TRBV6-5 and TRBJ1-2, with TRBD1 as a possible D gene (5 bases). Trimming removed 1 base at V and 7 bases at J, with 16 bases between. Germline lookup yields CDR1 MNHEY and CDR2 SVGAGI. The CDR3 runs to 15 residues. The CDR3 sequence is CASSYLDTGVRGYTF. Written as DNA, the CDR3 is TGTGCCAGCAGTTACTTGGACACTGGTGTGCGTGGCTACACCTTC.

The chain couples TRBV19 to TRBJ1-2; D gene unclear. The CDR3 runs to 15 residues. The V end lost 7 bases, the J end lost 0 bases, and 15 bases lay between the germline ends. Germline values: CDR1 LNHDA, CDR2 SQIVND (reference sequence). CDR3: CASTESGVANYGYTF. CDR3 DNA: TGTGCCAGTACCGAGTCTGGCGTAGCTAACTATGGCTACACCTTC.

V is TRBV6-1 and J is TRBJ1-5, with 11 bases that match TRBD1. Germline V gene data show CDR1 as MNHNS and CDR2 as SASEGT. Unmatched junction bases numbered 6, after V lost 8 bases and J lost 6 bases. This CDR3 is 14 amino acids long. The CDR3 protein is CASGQDRGLQPQHF. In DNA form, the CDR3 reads TGTGCCAGCGGACAGGACAGGGGGCTTCAGCCCCAGCATTTT.

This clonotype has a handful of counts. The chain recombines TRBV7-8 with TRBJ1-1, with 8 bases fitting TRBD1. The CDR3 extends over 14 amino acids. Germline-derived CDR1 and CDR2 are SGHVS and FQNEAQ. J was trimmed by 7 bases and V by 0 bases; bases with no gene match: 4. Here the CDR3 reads CASSLARGRGEAFF. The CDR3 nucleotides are TGTGCCAGCAGCTTAGCCAGGGGGCGAGGTGAAGCTTTCTTT.

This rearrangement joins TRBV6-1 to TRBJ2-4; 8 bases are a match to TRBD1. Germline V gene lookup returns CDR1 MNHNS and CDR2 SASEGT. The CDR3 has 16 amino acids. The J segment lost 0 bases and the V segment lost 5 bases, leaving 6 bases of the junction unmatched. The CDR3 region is CASSKGQAEAKNIQYF. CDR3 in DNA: TGTGCCAGCAGTAAGGGACAGGCTGAAGCCAAAAACATTCAGTACTTC.

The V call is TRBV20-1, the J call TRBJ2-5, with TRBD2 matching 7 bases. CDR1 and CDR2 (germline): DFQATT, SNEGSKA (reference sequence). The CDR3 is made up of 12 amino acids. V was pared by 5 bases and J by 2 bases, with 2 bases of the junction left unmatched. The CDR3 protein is CSAQRGQETQYF. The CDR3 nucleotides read TGCAGTGCTCAGCGGGGTCAAGAGACCCAGTACTTC.

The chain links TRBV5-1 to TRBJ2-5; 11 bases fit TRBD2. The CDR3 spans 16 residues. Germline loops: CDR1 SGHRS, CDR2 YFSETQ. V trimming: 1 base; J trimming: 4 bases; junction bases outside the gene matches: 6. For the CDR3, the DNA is TGCGCCAGCAGCTTGTTGCTAGCGGGGGGACGAGAGACCCAGTACTTC. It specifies CASSLLLAGGRETQYF.

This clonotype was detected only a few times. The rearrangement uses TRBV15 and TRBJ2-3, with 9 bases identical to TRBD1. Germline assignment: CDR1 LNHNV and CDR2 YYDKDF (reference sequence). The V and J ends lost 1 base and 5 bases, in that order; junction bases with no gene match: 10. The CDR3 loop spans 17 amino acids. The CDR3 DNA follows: TGTGCCACCAGCAGAGGTCGACAGGGGGGCGGGGGAGATACGCAGTATTTT. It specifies CATSRGRQGGGGDTQYF.

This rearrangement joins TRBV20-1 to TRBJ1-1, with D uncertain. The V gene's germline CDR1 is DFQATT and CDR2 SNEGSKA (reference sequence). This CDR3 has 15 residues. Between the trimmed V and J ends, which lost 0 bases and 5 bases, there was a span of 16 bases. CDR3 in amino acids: CSARDGSNYRTEAFF. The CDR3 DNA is TGCAGTGCTAGAGATGGGAGCAACTATCGGACTGAAGCTTTCTTT.

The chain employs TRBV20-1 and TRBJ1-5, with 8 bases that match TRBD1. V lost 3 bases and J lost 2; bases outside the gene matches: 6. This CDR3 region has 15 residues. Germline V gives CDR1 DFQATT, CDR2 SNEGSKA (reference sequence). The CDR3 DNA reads TGCAGTGCTAGCGCGACAGGGGTGGGCAATCAGCCCCAGCATTTT. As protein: CSASATGVGNQPQHF.

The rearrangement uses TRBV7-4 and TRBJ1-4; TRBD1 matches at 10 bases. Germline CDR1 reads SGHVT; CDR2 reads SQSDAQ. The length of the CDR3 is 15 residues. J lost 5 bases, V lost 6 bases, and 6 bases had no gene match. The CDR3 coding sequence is TGTGCCAGCAGGGCTGACAGGGGGCGGAATGAAAAACTGTTTTTT. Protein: CASRADRGRNEKLFF.

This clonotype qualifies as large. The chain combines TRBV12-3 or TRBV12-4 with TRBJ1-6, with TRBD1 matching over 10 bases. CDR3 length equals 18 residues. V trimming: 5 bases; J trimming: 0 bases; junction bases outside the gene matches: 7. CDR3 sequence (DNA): TGTGCCAGCAGTCGGACAGGGGGTCGGAGCTCCTATAATTCACCCCTCCACTTT. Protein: CASSRTGGRSSYNSPLHF.

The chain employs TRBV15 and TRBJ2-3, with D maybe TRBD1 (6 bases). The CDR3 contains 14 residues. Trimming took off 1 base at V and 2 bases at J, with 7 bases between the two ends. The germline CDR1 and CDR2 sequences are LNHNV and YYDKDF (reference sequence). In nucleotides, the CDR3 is TGTGCCACCAGCAGAGGACAGGACACAGATACGCAGTATTTT. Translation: CATSRGQDTDTQYF. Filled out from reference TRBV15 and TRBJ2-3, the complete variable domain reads DAMVIQNPRYQVTQFGKPVTLSCSQTLNHNVMYWYQQKSSQAPKLLFHYYDKDFNNEADTPDNFQSRRPNTSFCFLDIRSPGLGDTAMYLCATSRGQDTDTQYFGPGTRLTVL.

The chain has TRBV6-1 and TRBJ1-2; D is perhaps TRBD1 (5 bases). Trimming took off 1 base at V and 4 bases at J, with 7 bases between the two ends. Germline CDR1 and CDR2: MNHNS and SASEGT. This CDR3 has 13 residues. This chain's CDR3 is CASSEVGAYGYTF. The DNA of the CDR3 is TGTGCCAGCAGTGAAGTAGGGGCCTATGGCTACACCTTC.

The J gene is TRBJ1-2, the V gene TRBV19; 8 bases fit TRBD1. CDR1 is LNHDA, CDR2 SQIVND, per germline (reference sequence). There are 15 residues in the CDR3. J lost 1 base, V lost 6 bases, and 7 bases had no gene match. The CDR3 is CASSSGTGGNYGYTF. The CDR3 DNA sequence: TGTGCCAGTAGCTCCGGGACAGGAGGTAACTATGGCTACACCTTC.

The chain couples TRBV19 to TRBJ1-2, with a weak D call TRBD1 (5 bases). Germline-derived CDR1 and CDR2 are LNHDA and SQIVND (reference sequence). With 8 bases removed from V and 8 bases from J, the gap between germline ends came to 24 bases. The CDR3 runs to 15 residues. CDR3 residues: CASWGPLWGKRGYTF. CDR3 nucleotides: TGTGCCAGTTGGGGCCCCCTCTGGGGAAAGCGGGGCTACACCTTC.